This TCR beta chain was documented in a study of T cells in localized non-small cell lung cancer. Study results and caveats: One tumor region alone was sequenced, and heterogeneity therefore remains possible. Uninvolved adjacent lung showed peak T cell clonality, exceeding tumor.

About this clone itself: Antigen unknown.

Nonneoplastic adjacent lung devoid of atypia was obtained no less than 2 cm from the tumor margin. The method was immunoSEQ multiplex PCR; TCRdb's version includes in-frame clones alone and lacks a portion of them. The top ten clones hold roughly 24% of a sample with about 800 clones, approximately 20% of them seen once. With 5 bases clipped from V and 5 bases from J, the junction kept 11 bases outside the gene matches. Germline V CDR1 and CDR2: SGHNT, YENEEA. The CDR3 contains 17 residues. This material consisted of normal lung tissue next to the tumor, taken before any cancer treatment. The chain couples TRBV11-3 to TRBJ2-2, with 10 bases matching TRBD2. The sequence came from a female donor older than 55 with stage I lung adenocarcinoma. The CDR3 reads CASSPEASGSLTGELFF. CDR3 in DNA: TGTGCCAGCAGCCCGGAGGCTAGCGGGAGTTTAACCGGGGAGCTGTTTTTT. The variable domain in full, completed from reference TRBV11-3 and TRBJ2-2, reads EAGVVQSPRYKIIEKKQPVAFWCNPISGHNTLYWYLQNLGQGPELLIRYENEEAVDDSQLPKDRFSAERLKGVDSTLKIQPAELGDSAVYLCASSPEASGSLTGELFFGEGSRLTVL.